Shown below are 20 T cell receptor beta chains from a single sample sequenced in a study of blood T cell repertoires in COVID-19. The protocol was immunoSEQ multiplex PCR, while the TCRdb copy is restricted to in-frame clones and leaves out a portion. The sample contains about 340,000 clones, 65% to 85% of which appear only once. Material for sequencing was peripheral blood. These receptors all come from a man in his thirties or forties with active or convalescent COVID-19.

V and J are TRBV5-1 and TRBJ2-1; D not resolved. V dropped 4 bases and J dropped 6 bases, with 11 bases sitting between them. Germline lookup yields CDR1 SGHRS and CDR2 YFSETQ. The length of the CDR3 is 13 residues. The CDR3 DNA reads TGCGCCAGCAGCCCACATGATCCCAATGAGCAGTTCTTC. Its translation is CASSPHDPNEQFF.

V usage is TRBV5-1 and J usage is TRBJ2-3, with 7 positions matching TRBD1. This CDR3 contains 15 residues. The germline V gene has CDR1 SGHRS and CDR2 YFSETQ. V was clipped by 0 bases and J by 1 base; unmatched bases: 2. CDR3 in amino acids: CASSLEGGGTDTQYF. The CDR3 nucleotides are TGCGCCAGCAGCTTGGAAGGGGGCGGCACAGATACGCAGTATTTT.

The rearrangement joins TRBV6-2 or TRBV6-3 to TRBJ2-3; 7 positions match TRBD2. The CDR3 consists of 15 residues. Trimming took 5 bases from V and 4 from J; bases not matched to a gene: 9. Germline V CDR1 and CDR2: MNHEY, SVGEGT. The CDR3 DNA follows: TGTGCCAGCAGTAGCGGGGAGTTCTTCGCAGATACGCAGTATTTT. Protein product: CASSSGEFFADTQYF.

This chain uses TRBV28 with TRBJ2-7; 9 bases align to TRBD1. Germline CDR1 MDHEN, CDR2 SYDVKM. The length of the CDR3 is 14 residues. The J segment lost 4 bases and the V segment lost 5 bases, leaving 6 bases of the junction unmatched. The CDR3 region has the DNA TGTGCCAGCAGTGCTCCGGGACAGGGTTACGAGCAGTACTTC. It encodes CASSAPGQGYEQYF.

This chain joins TRBV2 and TRBJ2-5; possibly TRBD2 for D (6 bases). Per germline, CDR1 SNHLY and CDR2 FYNNEI. Trimming removed 3 bases at V and 4 bases at J, with 6 bases between. There are 12 residues in the CDR3. The CDR3 bases are TGTGCCAGCAGTGAGGGGGGAGAGACCCAGTACTTC. Translation gives CASSEGGETQYF.

This chain connects TRBV19 to TRBJ1-5, with 7 nucleotides matching TRBD1. This CDR3 has 14 amino acids. CDR1 LNHDA and CDR2 SQIVND come from the germline V gene (reference sequence). V was pared by 6 bases and J by 4 bases, with 6 bases of the junction left unmatched. The CDR3: CASRRQGVNQPQHF. For the CDR3, the DNA is TGTGCCAGTAGACGGCAGGGGGTGAATCAGCCCCAGCATTTT.

The V and J genes are TRBV5-4 and TRBJ2-2; tentative D call: TRBD2 (5 bases). Germline V CDR1 and CDR2: SGHNT, YYREEE (reference sequence). V was clipped by 4 bases and J by 4 bases, with 17 bases between them. The CDR3 length is 16 residues. The CDR3 loop is CASSRGLEWGTGELFF. Written as DNA, the CDR3 is TGTGCCAGCAGCCGGGGTCTGGAGTGGGGCACCGGGGAGCTGTTTTTT.

This sequence joins TRBV28 and TRBJ1-5, with 10 bases identical to TRBD1. This CDR3 comprises 16 residues. V shed 6 bases, J shed 2 bases, and the junction held 7 bases outside the gene matches. The germline gives CDR1 MDHEN, CDR2 SYDVKM. The CDR3 spells CASRSPGTGGNQPQHF. In nucleotides, the CDR3 is TGTGCCAGCAGATCCCCCGGGACAGGGGGCAATCAGCCCCAGCATTTT.

V gene TRBV25-1 combines with J gene TRBJ1-2; 11 bases match TRBD1. This CDR3 contains 14 residues. Germline V gene lookup returns CDR1 MGHDK and CDR2 SYGVNS. V was clipped by 4 bases and J by 7 bases; unmatched bases: 5. The CDR3 DNA follows: TGTGCCAGCAGTGGGGACAGGGGGTATTTTGGCTACACCTTC. It encodes CASSGDRGYFGYTF.

This clone was recorded a few times. This chain joins TRBV5-4 and TRBJ1-3; 8 bases match TRBD1. V lost 5 bases to trimming and J lost 8 bases; unmatched junction nucleotides: 9. Germline V gene lookup returns CDR1 SGHNT and CDR2 YYREEE (reference sequence). The CDR3 is made up of 14 amino acids. The CDR3 sequence: CASSLQDRDDTIYF. In DNA, the CDR3 is TGTGCCAGCAGTCTCCAGGACAGGGATGACACCATATATTTT. Supplemented by reference TRBV5-4 and TRBJ1-3, the full variable domain reads ETGVTQSPTHLIKTRGQQVTLRCSSQSGHNTVSWYQQALGQGPQFIFQYYREEENGRGNFPPRFSGLQFPNYSSELNVNALELDDSALYLCASSLQDRDDTIYFGEGSWLTVV.

V is TRBV3-1 (or the pseudogene TRBV3-2) and J is TRBJ1-4, with D hard to call. The CDR3 contains 14 residues. Germline lookup yields CDR1 LGHDT and CDR2 YNNKEL (reference sequence). The V gene lost 4 bases and the J gene lost 8 bases, with 14 bases spanning the gap. CDR3 residues: CASSPRERREKLFF. In DNA form, the CDR3 reads TGTGCCAGCAGCCCCCGGGAACGAAGGGAAAAACTGTTTTTT.

CDR3 amino acids: CASRYTGNTGELFF. The CDR3 DNA is TGTGCCAGCAGGTACACAGGGAACACCGGGGAGCTGTTTTTT. J is TRBJ2-2 and V is TRBV6-5; TRBD1 is a possible D gene (5 bases). Trimming took 6 bases from V and 1 from J, leaving 9 bases between them. Germline CDR1 reads MNHEY; CDR2 reads SVGAGI. The CDR3 extends over 14 amino acids.

The rearrangement links TRBV6-2 or TRBV6-3 to TRBJ1-1; no reliable D call. V was cut by 0 bases and J by 1 base, with 9 bases left in between. Germline-derived CDR1 and CDR2 are MNHEY and SVGEGT. The CDR3 totals 15 residues. CDR3 amino acids: CASSYSARWNTEAFF. CDR3 in DNA: TGTGCCAGCAGTTACTCCGCCAGGTGGAACACTGAAGCTTTCTTT.

This chain connects TRBV3-1 (or the pseudogene TRBV3-2) to TRBJ1-4; no clear D. Germline V lookup: CDR1 LGHDT, CDR2 YNNKEL (reference sequence). This CDR3 is 14 amino acids long. V lost 7 bases and J 0 bases, leaving 9 bases between the germline ends. Here the CDR3 reads CASTLIATNEKLFF. The CDR3 DNA sequence: TGTGCCAGCACCCTAATTGCAACTAATGAAAAACTGTTTTTT.

The rearrangement uses TRBV2 and TRBJ2-3; no clear D gene. Germline V gene data show CDR1 as SNHLY and CDR2 as FYNNEI. The germline V and J ends were trimmed by 0 bases and 1 base, with 5 bases remaining between them. The CDR3 covers 14 residues. The CDR3 sequence: CASSEAPGTDTQYF. The CDR3 nucleotides are TGTGCCAGCAGTGAAGCGCCGGGCACAGATACGCAGTATTTT.

The chain uses TRBV7-3 and TRBJ1-1; 8 nucleotides line up with TRBD1. CDR3 length: 14 residues. CDR1 and CDR2 (germline): SGHTA, FQGTGA. V shed 5 bases, J shed 3 bases, and the junction held 5 bases outside the gene matches. The CDR3 sequence: CASSPGGWDTEAFF. CDR3 DNA: TGTGCCAGCAGCCCAGGGGGCTGGGACACTGAAGCTTTCTTT.

This chain links TRBV2 with TRBJ2-1, with a weak D call TRBD2 (6 bases). This CDR3 spans 15 amino acids. The germline CDR1 and CDR2 sequences are SNHLY and FYNNEI. The germline V and J ends were trimmed by 5 bases and 10 bases, with 21 bases remaining between them. In nucleotides, the CDR3 is TGTGCCAGCAGTTTCGCCGGCCCCCGCGGAGGGGAGCAGTTCTTC. It is translated as CASSFAGPRGGEQFF.

This chain links TRBV30 with TRBJ2-3, with 7 bases that match TRBD2. Germline V lookup: CDR1 GTSNPN, CDR2 SVGIG (reference sequence). The CDR3 has 11 amino acids. The ends lost 4 bases at V and 9 bases at J; junction bases unmatched: 4. CDR3 residues: CAWTGGGTQYF. The CDR3 bases are TGTGCCTGGACTGGGGGGGGGACGCAGTATTTT.

The V and J genes are TRBV5-6 and TRBJ1-5; 7 bases match TRBD1. The CDR3 covers 16 residues. The V segment lost 5 bases and the J segment 5 bases; nucleotides outside the gene matches: 13. Germline V gives CDR1 SGHDT, CDR2 YYEEEE. Written as DNA, the CDR3 is TGTGCCAGCAGACCCCACGCACAGGGGCCTCATCAGCCCCAGCATTTT. This translates into CASRPHAQGPHQPQHF.

The V gene is TRBV18, the J gene TRBJ1-1; 12 bases align to TRBD1. CDR1 KGHSH and CDR2 LQKENI come from the germline V gene. The J segment lost 9 bases and the V segment lost 0 bases, leaving 5 bases of the junction unmatched. The CDR3 is 15 amino acids. CDR3 loop: CASSPPGTGGRQAFF. The DNA of the CDR3 is TGTGCCAGCTCACCACCAGGGACAGGGGGCCGACAAGCTTTCTTT.